A single sample is the source of the 10 T cell receptor beta chains below, sequenced in a study of shared clonotypes between healthy human individuals. Here immunoSEQ multiplex PCR was the method, and the copy in TCRdb shows in-frame clones only, minus some. This table has about 2.5 million clones, about nine tenths appearing once. Sequenced input: naive CD4+ T cells from PBMCs. Subset of the sample: CD45RA+ positively selected. The receptor source for this set is a man between 18 and 35 years old in good health. Some clones in this sample may be carry-over from other donors' samples.

The chain links TRBV7-3 to TRBJ2-1, with D tentatively TRBD2 (6 bases). Per the germline V gene, CDR1 is SGHTA and CDR2 is FQGTGA. V was shortened by 3 bases and J by 6 bases, with 24 bases between the two germline ends. This CDR3 contains 18 residues. CDR3 coding DNA: TGTGCCAGCAGCTTTGCCCTAGCGCGACGACGAACACCCAATGAGCAGTTCTTC. Protein product: CASSFALARRRTPNEQFF.

The chain recombines TRBV9 with TRBJ2-3; D is unclear. Germline V gene sequence: CDR1 SGDLS, CDR2 YYNGEE. V was pared by 9 bases and J by 1 base, with 9 bases between. CDR3 size: 12 residues. The CDR3 spells CATTPGTDTQYF. CDR3 nucleotides: TGTGCCACCACCCCCGGCACAGATACGCAGTATTTT. Variable domain in full (rest from reference TRBV9 and TRBJ2-3): DSGVTQTPKHLITATGQRVTLRCSPRSGDLSVYWYQQSLDQGLQFLIQYYNGEERAKGNILERFSAQQFPDLHSELNLSSLELGDSALYFCATTPGTDTQYFGPGTRLTVL.

Regarding this clone: Other nucleotide sequences from this sample produce the same CDR3. The chain recombines TRBV27 with TRBJ1-4; no reliable D call. This CDR3 has 14 amino acids. The germline gives CDR1 MNHEY, CDR2 SMNVEV (reference sequence). Trimming took 1 base from V and 3 from J, leaving 6 bases between them. The CDR3 here is CASSLWGPNEKLFF. The DNA of the CDR3 is TGTGCCAGCAGTTTATGGGGTCCTAATGAAAAACTGTTTTTT.

The genes are TRBV28 and TRBJ1-2, with TRBD1 as a possible D gene (6 bases). Germline loops: CDR1 MDHEN, CDR2 SYDVKM. The V end lost 7 bases, the J end lost 7 bases, and 13 bases lay between the germline ends. There are 12 residues in the CDR3. The DNA for the CDR3 is TGTGCCAGCAAGAAGGGGGTGGGTGGCTACACCTTC. As protein: CASKKGVGGYTF.

This chain links TRBV9 with TRBJ2-1; 15 bases are shared with TRBD2. This CDR3 has 19 amino acids. The junction had 8 bases not matched to a gene; V was cut back by 0 bases and J by 4 bases. In germline, CDR1 is SGDLS, CDR2 YYNGEE. The CDR3 region has the DNA TGTGCCAGCAGCGTAGGTCACAGGGGACTAGCGGGAGGATACAATGAGCAGTTCTTC. It translates to CASSVGHRGLAGGYNEQFF.

This sequence joins TRBV7-8 and TRBJ1-5; 8 bases line up with TRBD1. The CDR3 is 18 residues long. With V trimmed by 4 bases and J by 1 base, 12 bases remained unmatched. Germline CDR1 is SGHVS and CDR2 is FQNEAQ. CDR3 coding DNA: TGTGCCAGCAGCTGGACAGCAGGGGGCAGGGGGAGCAATCAGCCCCAGCATTTT. The encoded protein is CASSWTAGGRGSNQPQHF.

The rearrangement joins TRBV5-6 to TRBJ1-2; D is uncertain. This CDR3 spans 15 amino acids. V dropped 0 bases and J dropped 4 bases, with 13 bases sitting between them. Germline V CDR1 and CDR2: SGHDT, YYEEEE. For the CDR3, the DNA is TGTGCCAGCAGCTTGGTGTCCGCCTTCACCTATGGCTACACCTTC. Protein sequence: CASSLVSAFTYGYTF.

The V gene is TRBV27, the J gene TRBJ2-2, with D possibly being TRBD2 (6 bases). The germline V and J ends were trimmed by 6 bases and 6 bases, with 14 bases remaining between them. Germline lookup yields CDR1 MNHEY and CDR2 SMNVEV (reference sequence). The CDR3 extends over 14 amino acids. The DNA for the CDR3 is TGTGCCAGCAGCCGCCCCGGGGGTTCCGGGGAGCTGTTTTTT. Translation: CASSRPGGSGELFF.

This clone was seen only a few times. This sequence joins TRBV6-5 and TRBJ1-2; D uncertain. CDR3 length equals 11 residues. Germline values: CDR1 MNHEY, CDR2 SVGAGI. Trimming left V 5 bases short and J 8 bases short, with 9 bases between. For the CDR3, the DNA is TGTGCCAGCAGTGGGCCGGGGGGCTACACCTTC. It is translated as CASSGPGGYTF.

In DNA form, the CDR3 reads TGCGCCAGCAGCTTGGCGCTAGCGGTCACCGGGGAGCTGTTTTTT. It is translated as CASSLALAVTGELFF. The chain has TRBV5-1 and TRBJ2-2, with 7 nucleotides matching TRBD2. The CDR3 is 15 amino acids. V was clipped by 0 bases and J by 4 bases; unmatched bases: 3. Germline V CDR1 and CDR2: SGHRS, YFSETQ. Full variable domain (rest looked up from reference TRBV5-1 and TRBJ2-2): KAGVTQTPRYLIKTRGQQVTLSCSPISGHRSVSWYQQTPGQGLQFLFEYFSETQRNKGNFPGRFSGRQFSNSRSEMNVSTLELGDSALYLCASSLALAVTGELFFGEGSRLTVL.